The clone carrying this TCR beta chain was counted many times. Antigen specificity is unknown. Germline CDR1 MNHNY, CDR2 SVGAGI (reference sequence). The V end was cut by 4 bases, the J end by 5 bases, with 9 bases between. There are 13 residues in the CDR3. This sample is drawn from a study of T cells after yellow fever vaccination. Points from the study as a whole: There was a possibility that FACS-sorted repertoires contained abundant clonotypes contaminating from the bulk population. It was a small share of clonotypes that appeared in both CD4 and CD8 compartments.

By 5'RACE template switching, TCR cDNA was produced, with a universal primer site and UMIs added in the process. TCRdb reanalysed the 5' RACE reads using MiXCR and keeps one entry per CDR3 protein. Seen here are about 400,000 distinct CDR3 sequences, approximately 5.7% observed once, and the top ten hold approximately 15%. The chain employs TRBV6-6 and TRBJ2-1; the D gene is possibly TRBD1 (6 bases). The source is a man in his thirties or forties who received the YFV17D yellow fever vaccine. The sequenced sample was PBMCs, obtained 5 days after the yellow fever booster vaccination. CDR3 sequence reads: CASSSGANNEQFF. CDR3 in DNA: TGTGCCAGCAGTTCAGGGGCTAACAATGAGCAGTTCTTC.